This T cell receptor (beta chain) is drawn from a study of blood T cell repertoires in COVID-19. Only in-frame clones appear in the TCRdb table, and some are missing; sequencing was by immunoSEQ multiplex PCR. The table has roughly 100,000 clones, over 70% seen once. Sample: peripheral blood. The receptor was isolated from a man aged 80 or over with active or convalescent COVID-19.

The CDR3 loop is CASSSHGGLNEKLFF. DNA for the CDR3: TGTGCCAGCAGTTCTCATGGGGGGTTAAATGAAAAACTGTTTTTT. The chain links TRBV7-2 to TRBJ1-4, with D possibly TRBD1 on 5 matching bases. In germline, CDR1 is SGHTA, CDR2 FQGNSA. This CDR3 has 15 amino acids. The V gene lost 6 bases and the J gene lost 5 bases, with 16 bases spanning the gap.